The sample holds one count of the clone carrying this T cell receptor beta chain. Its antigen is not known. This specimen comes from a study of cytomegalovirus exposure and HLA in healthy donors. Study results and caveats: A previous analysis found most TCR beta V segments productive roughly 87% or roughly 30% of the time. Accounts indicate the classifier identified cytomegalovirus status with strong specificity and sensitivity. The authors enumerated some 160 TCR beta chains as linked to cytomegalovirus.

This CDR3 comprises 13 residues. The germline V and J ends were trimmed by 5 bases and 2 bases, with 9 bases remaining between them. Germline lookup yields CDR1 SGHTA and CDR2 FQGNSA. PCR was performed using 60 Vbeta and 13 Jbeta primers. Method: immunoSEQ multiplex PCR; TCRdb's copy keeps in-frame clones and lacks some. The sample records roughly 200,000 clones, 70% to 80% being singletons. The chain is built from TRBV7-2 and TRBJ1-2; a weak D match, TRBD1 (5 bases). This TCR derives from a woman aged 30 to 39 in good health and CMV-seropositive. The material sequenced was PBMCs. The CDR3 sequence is CASSRQSNYGYTF. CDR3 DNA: TGTGCCAGCAGCCGACAGTCAAACTATGGCTACACCTTC.